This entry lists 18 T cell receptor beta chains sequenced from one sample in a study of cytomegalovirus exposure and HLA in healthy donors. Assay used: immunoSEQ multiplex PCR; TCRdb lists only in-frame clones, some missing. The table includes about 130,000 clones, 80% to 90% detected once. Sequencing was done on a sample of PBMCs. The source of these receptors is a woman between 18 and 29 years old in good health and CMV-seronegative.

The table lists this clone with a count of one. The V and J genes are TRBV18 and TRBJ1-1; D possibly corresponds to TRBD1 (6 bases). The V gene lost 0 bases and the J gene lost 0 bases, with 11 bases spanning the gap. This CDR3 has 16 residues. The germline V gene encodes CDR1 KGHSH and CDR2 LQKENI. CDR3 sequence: CASSPPNRVLNTEAFF. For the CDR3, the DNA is TGTGCCAGCTCACCACCTAACAGGGTCTTGAACACTGAAGCTTTCTTT.

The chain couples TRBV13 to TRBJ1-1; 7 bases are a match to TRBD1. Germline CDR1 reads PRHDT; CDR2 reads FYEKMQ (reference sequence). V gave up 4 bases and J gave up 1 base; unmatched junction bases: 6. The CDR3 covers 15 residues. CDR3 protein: CASSSWTGPNTEAFF. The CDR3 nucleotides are TGTGCCAGCAGCTCCTGGACAGGCCCGAACACTGAAGCTTTCTTT. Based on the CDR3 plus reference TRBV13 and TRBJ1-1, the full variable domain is AAGVIQSPRHLIKEKRETATLKCYPIPRHDTVYWYQQGPGQDPQFLISFYEKMQSDKGSIPDRFSAQQFSDYHSELNMSSLELGDSALYFCASSSWTGPNTEAFFGQGTRLTVV.

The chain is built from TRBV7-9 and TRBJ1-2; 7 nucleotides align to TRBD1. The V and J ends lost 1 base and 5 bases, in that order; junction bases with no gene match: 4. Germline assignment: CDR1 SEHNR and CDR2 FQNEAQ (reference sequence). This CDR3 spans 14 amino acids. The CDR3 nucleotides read TGTGCCAGCAGCTTAGGCGGGACAGAATATGGCTACACCTTC. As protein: CASSLGGTEYGYTF.

CDR3 bases: TGCGCCAGCAGCTCGGGAAATAACAGGGGGCCAGATACGCAGTATTTT. Translated, it gives CASSSGNNRGPDTQYF. V and J are TRBV5-1 and TRBJ2-3; 9 bases agree with TRBD1. Trimming removed 3 bases from V and 4 bases from J; junction bases left unmatched: 9. This CDR3 has 16 amino acids. Per the germline V gene, CDR1 is SGHRS and CDR2 is YFSETQ.

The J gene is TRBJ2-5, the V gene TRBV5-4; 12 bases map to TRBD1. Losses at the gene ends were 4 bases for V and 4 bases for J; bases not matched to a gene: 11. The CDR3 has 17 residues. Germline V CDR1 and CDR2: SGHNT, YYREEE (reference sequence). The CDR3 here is CASSPNAGTGGRETQYF. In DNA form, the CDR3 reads TGTGCCAGCAGCCCTAACGCGGGGACAGGGGGCAGAGAGACCCAGTACTTC.

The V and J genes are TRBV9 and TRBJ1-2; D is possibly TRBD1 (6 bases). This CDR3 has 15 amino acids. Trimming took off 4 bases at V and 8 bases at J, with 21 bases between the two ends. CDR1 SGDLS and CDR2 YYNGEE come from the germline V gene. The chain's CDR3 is CASSRNDGGLWGYTF. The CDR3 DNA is TGTGCCAGCAGCCGCAATGACGGGGGGCTTTGGGGCTACACCTTC.

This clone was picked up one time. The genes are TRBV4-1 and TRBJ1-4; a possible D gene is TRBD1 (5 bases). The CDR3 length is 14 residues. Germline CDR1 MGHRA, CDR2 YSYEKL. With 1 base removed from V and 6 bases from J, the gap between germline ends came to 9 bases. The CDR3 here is CASSQVPRDEKLFF. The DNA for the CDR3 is TGCGCCAGCAGCCAAGTTCCCAGGGATGAAAAACTGTTTTTT.

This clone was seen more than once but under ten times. The CDR3 DNA reads as TGTGCCAGCAGCTACAGGGGGCCCGGCTACACCTTC. As protein: CASSYRGPGYTF. The chain employs TRBV2 and TRBJ1-2, with 9 bases fitting TRBD1. The CDR3 consists of 12 residues. Trimming took 6 bases from V and 8 from J; bases not matched to a gene: 4. Germline-derived CDR1 and CDR2 are SNHLY and FYNNEI.

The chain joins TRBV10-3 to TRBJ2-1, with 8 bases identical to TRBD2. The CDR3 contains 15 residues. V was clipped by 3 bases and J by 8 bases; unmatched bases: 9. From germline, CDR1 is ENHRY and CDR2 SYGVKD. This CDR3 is CAISDTGLEGDEQFF. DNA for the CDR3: TGTGCCATCAGTGATACGGGACTAGAGGGCGATGAGCAGTTCTTC.

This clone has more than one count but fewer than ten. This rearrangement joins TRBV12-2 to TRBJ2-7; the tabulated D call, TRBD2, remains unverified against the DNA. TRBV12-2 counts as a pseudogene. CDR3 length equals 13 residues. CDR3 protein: CASRLLYPYEQYF. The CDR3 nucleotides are TGTGCAAGTCGCCTCCTCTATCCCTACGAGCAGTACTTC.

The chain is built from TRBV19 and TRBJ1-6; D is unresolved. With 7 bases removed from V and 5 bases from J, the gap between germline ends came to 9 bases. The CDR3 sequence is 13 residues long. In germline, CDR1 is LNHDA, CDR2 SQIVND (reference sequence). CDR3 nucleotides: TGTGCCAGTAAGTCAGACAATAATTCACCCCTCCACTTT. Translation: CASKSDNNSPLHF.

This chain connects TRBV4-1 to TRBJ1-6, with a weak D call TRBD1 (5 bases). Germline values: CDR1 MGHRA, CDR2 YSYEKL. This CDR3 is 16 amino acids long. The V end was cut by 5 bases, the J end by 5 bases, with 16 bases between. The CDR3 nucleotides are TGCGCCAGCAGCAAAAAACGGGACTTTCATAATTCACCCCTCCACTTT. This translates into CASSKKRDFHNSPLHF.

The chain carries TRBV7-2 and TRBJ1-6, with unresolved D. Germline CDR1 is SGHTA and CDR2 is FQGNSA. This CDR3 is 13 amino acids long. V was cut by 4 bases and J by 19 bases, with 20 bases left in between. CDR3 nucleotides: TGTGCCAGCAGCTCCCCAACAGATTTCGGCCGGCACTTT. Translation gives CASSSPTDFGRHF.

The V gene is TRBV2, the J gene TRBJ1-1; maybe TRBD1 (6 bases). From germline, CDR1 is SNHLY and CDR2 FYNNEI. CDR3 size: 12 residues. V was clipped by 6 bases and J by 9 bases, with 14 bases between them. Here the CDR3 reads CASRLIQGKAFF. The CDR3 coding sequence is TGTGCCAGCAGATTAATACAGGGTAAAGCTTTCTTT.

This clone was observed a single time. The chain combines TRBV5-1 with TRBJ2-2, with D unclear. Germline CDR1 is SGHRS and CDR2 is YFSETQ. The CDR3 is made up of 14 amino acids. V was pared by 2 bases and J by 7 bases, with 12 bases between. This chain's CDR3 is CASSFSESSGELFF. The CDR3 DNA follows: TGCGCCAGCAGCTTTTCCGAGTCTAGCGGGGAGCTGTTTTTT. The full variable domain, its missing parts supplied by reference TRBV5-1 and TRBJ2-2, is KAGVTQTPRYLIKTRGQQVTLSCSPISGHRSVSWYQQTPGQGLQFLFEYFSETQRNKGNFPGRFSGRQFSNSRSEMNVSTLELGDSALYLCASSFSESSGELFFGEGSRLTVL.

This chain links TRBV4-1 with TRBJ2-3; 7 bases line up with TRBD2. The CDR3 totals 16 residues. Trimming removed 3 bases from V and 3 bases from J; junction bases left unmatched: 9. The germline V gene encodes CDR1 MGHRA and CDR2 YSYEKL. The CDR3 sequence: CASSQAPRRGTDTQYF. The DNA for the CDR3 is TGCGCCAGCAGCCAGGCCCCGAGGCGGGGGACAGATACGCAGTATTTT.

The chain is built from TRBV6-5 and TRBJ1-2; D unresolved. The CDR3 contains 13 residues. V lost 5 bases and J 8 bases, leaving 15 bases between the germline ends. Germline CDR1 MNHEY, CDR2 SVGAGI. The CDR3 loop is CASSPSPTEGYTF. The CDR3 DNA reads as TGTGCCAGCAGTCCATCTCCTACGGAGGGCTACACCTTC.

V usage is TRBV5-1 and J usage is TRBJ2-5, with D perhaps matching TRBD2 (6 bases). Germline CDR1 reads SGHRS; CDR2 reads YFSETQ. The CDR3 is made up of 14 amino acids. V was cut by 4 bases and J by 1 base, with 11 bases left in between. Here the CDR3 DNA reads TGCGCCAGCAGCCACGGGGACTCCCAAGAGACCCAGTACTTC. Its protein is CASSHGDSQETQYF.